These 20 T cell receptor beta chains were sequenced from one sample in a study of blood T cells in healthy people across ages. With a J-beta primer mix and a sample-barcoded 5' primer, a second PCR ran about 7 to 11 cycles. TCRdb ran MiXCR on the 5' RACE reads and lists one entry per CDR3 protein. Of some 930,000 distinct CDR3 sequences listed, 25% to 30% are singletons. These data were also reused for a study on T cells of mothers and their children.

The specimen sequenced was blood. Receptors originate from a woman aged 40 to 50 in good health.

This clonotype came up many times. The CDR3 coding sequence is TGTGCCAGCAGCTTTACCACTAACGAGCAGTACTTC. Translating gives CASSFTTNEQYF. The chain combines TRBV7-2 with TRBJ2-7; unclear D gene. This CDR3 spans 12 amino acids. The V gene lost 3 bases and the J gene lost 5 bases, with 8 bases spanning the gap. Germline V lookup: CDR1 SGHTA, CDR2 FQGNSA.

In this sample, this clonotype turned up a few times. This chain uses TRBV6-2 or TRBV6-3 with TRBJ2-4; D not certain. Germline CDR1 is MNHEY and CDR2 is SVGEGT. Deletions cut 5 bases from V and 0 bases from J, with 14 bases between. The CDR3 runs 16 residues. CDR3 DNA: TGTGCCAGCAGTCCAAGCCAGATCCTAGCCAAAAACATTCAGTACTTC. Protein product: CASSPSQILAKNIQYF.

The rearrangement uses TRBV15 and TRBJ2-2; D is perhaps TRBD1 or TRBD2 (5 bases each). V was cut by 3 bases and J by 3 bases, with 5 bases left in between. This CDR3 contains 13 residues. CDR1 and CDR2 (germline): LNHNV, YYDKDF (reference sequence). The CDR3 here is CATSRGDTGELFF. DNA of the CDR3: TGTGCCACCAGCAGGGGGGACACCGGGGAGCTGTTTTTT.

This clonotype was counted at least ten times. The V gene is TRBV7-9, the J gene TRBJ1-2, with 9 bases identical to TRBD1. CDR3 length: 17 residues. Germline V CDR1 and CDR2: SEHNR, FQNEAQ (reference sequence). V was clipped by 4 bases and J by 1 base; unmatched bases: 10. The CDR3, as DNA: TGTGCCAGCAGCTCGGTCCGGGACAGGGCATTTAACTATGGCTACACCTTC. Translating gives CASSSVRDRAFNYGYTF. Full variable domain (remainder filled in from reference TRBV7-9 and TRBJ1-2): DTGVSQNPRHKITKRGQNVTFRCDPISEHNRLYWYRQTLGQGPEFLTYFQNEAQLEKSRLLSDRFSAERPKGSFSTLEIQRTEQGDSAMYLCASSSVRDRAFNYGYTFGSGTRLTVV.

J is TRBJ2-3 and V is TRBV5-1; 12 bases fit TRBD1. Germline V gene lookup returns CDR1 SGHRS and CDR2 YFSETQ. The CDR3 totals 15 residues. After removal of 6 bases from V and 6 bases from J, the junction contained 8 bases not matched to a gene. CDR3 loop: CASKLWDRGLDTQYF. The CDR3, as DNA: TGCGCCAGCAAACTTTGGGACAGGGGGCTCGATACGCAGTATTTT.

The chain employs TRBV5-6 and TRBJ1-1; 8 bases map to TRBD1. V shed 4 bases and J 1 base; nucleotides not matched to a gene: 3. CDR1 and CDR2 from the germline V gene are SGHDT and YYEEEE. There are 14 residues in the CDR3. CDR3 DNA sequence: TGTGCCAGCAGCAGGACAGGGACGAACACTGAAGCTTTCTTT. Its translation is CASSRTGTNTEAFF.

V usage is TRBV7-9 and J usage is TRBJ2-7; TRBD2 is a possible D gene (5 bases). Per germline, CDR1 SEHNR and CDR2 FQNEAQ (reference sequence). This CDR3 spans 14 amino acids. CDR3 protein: CATTGWLGLDEQYF. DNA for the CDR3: TGTGCTACCACGGGATGGCTTGGTCTCGACGAGCAGTACTTC.

DNA for the CDR3: TGCAGTGCTAGCGCTCTCAGGGGGGTCTCTTACAATGAGCAGTTCTTC. Protein product: CSASALRGVSYNEQFF. The rearrangement uses TRBV20-1 and TRBJ2-1; the D gene is possibly TRBD1 (7 bases). Between the trimmed V and J ends, which lost 3 bases and 4 bases, there was a span of 19 bases. The germline gives CDR1 DFQATT, CDR2 SNEGSKA (reference sequence). CDR3 length equals 16 residues.

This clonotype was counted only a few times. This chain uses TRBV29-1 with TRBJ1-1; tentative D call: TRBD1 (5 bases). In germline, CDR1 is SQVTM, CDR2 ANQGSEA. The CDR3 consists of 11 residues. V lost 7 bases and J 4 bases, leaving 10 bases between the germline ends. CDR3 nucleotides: TGCAGCGGGGGGGATTTCACTGAAGCTTTCTTT. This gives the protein CSGGDFTEAFF. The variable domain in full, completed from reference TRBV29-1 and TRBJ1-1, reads SAVISQKPSRDICQRGTSLTIQCQVDSQVTMMFWYRQQPGQSLTLIATANQGSEATYESGFVIDKFPISRPNLTFSTLTVSNMSPEDSSIYLCSGGDFTEAFFGQGTRLTVV.

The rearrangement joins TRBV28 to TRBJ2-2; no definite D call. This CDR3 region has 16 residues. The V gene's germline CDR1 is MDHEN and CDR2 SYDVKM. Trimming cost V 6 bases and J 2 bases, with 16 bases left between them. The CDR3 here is CASSLGSLANTGELFF. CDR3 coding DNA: TGTGCCAGCAGCCTGGGTAGCCTGGCAAACACCGGGGAGCTGTTTTTT. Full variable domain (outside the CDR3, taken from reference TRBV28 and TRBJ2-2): DVKVTQSSRYLVKRTGEKVFLECVQDMDHENMFWYRQDPGLGLRLIYFSYDVKMKEKGDIPEGYSVSREKKERFSLILESASTNQTSMYLCASSLGSLANTGELFFGEGSRLTVL.

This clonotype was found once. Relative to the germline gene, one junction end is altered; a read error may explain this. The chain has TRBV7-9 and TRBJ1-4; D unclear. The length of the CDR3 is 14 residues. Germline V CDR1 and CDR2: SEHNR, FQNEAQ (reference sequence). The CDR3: CVSSPYIEGEKRFF. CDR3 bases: TGTGTCAGCAGCCCCTATATAGAAGGTGAAAAACGGTTTTTT. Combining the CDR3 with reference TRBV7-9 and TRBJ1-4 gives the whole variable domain DTGVSQNPRHKITKRGQNVTFRCDPISEHNRLYWYRQTLGQGPEFLTYFQNEAQLEKSRLLSDRFSAERPKGSFSTLEIQRTEQGDSAMYLCVSSPYIEGEKRFFGSGTQLSVL.

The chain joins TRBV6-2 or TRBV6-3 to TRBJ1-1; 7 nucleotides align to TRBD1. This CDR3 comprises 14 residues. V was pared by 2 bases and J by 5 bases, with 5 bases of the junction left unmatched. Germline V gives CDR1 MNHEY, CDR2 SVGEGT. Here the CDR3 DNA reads TGTGCCAGCAGTTACCAGGGGGTAGGGACTGAAGCTTTCTTT. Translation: CASSYQGVGTEAFF.

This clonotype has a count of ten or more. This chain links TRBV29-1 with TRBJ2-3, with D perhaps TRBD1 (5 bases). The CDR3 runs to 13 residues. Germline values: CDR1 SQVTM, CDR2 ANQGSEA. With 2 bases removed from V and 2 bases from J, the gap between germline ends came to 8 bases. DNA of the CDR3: TGCAGCGTTGAACGACAGAACACAGATACGCAGTATTTT. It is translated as CSVERQNTDTQYF.

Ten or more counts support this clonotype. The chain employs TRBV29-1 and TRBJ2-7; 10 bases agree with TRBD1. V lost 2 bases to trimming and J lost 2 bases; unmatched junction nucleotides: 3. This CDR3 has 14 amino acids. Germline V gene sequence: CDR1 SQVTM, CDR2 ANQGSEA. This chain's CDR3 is CSVEKGTGAYEQYF. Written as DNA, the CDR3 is TGCAGCGTTGAAAAGGGGACAGGGGCCTACGAGCAGTACTTC.

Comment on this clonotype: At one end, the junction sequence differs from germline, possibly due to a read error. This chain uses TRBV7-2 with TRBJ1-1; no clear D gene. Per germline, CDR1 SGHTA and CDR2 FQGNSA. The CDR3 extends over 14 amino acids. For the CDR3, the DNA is TGTGCCGGCAGCCGTGAAATCCAGAACACTGAAGCTTTCTTT. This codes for CAGSREIQNTEAFF.

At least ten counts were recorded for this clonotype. The CDR3 sequence: CASTYGGLEKKLFF. In DNA, the CDR3 is TGTGCCAGCACGTACGGGGGGCTAGAAAAAAAACTGTTTTTT. V and J are TRBV28 and TRBJ1-4; D perhaps matches TRBD1 (6 bases). Deletions cut 7 bases from V and 9 bases from J, with 18 bases between. Germline V lookup: CDR1 MDHEN, CDR2 SYDVKM. The CDR3 runs to 14 residues.

The CDR3 spells CASSWTDSGPTYEQYF. CDR3 nucleotides: TGCGCCAGCAGCTGGACCGATAGCGGGCCGACCTACGAGCAGTACTTC. The chain employs TRBV5-1 and TRBJ2-7, with 7 bases aligning to TRBD2. After removal of 3 bases from V and 2 bases from J, the junction contained 11 bases not matched to a gene. The CDR3 has 16 residues. CDR1 is SGHRS and CDR2 is YFSETQ in the germline V gene.

CDR3 nucleotides: TGTGCCAGCAGTTTGCGGACAGGGGGGTACACCGGGGAGCTGTTTTTT. Translated: CASSLRTGGYTGELFF. The V gene is TRBV27, the J gene TRBJ2-2; TRBD1 agrees at 10 bases. The V segment lost 3 bases and the J segment 3 bases; nucleotides outside the gene matches: 4. Germline V gene data show CDR1 as MNHEY and CDR2 as SMNVEV (reference sequence). This CDR3 comprises 16 residues.

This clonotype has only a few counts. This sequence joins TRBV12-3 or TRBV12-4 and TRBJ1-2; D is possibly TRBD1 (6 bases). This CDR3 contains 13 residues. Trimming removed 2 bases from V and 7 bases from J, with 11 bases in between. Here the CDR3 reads CASSLPTGGGYTF. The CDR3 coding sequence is TGTGCCAGCAGTTTACCGACAGGAGGTGGCTACACCTTC.

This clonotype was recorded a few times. CDR3 sequence (DNA): TGTGCCAGCAGTTTAACAGGGCTTCTAGTAGGTGAGCAGTTCTTC. Amino acids: CASSLTGLLVGEQFF. The chain carries TRBV12-3 or TRBV12-4 and TRBJ2-1, with D perhaps TRBD1 (6 bases). Trimming shortened V by 2 bases and J by 9 bases, and 17 bases separated the two germline ends. The CDR3 length is 15 residues.